Each of the 24 T cell receptor beta chains below was sequenced from the same sample in a study of cytomegalovirus exposure and HLA in healthy donors. 60 Vbeta and 13 Jbeta primers were used in PCR. TCRdb keeps only in-frame clones here, not all; method: immunoSEQ multiplex PCR. The sample has about 200,000 clones; about 12% are singletons. The sample was PBMCs. These receptors all stem from a man in his forties or fifties in good health and CMV-seropositive.

This clone appeared a few times. The V gene is TRBV18, the J gene TRBJ1-1; D not resolved. The CDR3 is made up of 16 amino acids. Looked up from germline, CDR1 is KGHSH and CDR2 is LQKENI. V lost 1 base to trimming and J lost 0 bases, with 12 bases between them. In DNA form, the CDR3 reads TGTGCCAGCTCACCACTGCAGGAACTCATGAACACTGAAGCTTTCTTT. This sequence encodes CASSPLQELMNTEAFF. Based on the CDR3 plus reference TRBV18 and TRBJ1-1, the full variable domain is NAGVMQNPRHLVRRRGQEARLRCSPMKGHSHVYWYRQLPEEGLKFMVYLQKENIIDESGMPKERFSAEFPKEGPSILRIQQVVRGDSAAYFCASSPLQELMNTEAFFGQGTRLTVV.

The chain employs TRBV19 and TRBJ1-2, with a tentative D call TRBD1 (6 bases). This CDR3 has 13 residues. Trimming took off 3 bases at V and 2 bases at J, with 7 bases between the two ends. Germline V gene data show CDR1 as LNHDA and CDR2 as SQIVND (reference sequence). CDR3 sequence: CASSMGTNYGYTF. The CDR3 DNA is TGTGCCAGTAGTATGGGGACAAACTATGGCTACACCTTC.

This clone has only a few counts. The chain combines TRBV15 with TRBJ1-3, with TRBD1 matching over 7 bases. CDR1 and CDR2 from the germline V gene are LNHNV and YYDKDF (reference sequence). After removal of 3 bases from V and 0 bases from J, the junction contained 5 bases not matched to a gene. The CDR3 sequence is 16 residues long. The CDR3 spells CATSRDRLSSGNTIYF. Written as DNA, the CDR3 is TGTGCCACCAGCAGGGACAGGTTAAGCTCTGGAAACACCATATATTTT.

V gene TRBV6-6 combines with J gene TRBJ1-1, with D uncertain. Trimming removed 6 bases from V and 1 base from J, with 9 bases in between. In germline, CDR1 is MNHNY, CDR2 SVGAGI (reference sequence). The CDR3 contains 13 residues. The CDR3 region has the DNA TGTGCCAGCAGAAACTATCAGAACACTGAAGCTTTCTTT. It is translated as CASRNYQNTEAFF.

This clone turned up a few times. V is TRBV6-5 and J is TRBJ2-3, with 7 nucleotides matching TRBD2. V dropped 2 bases and J dropped 2; count of bases not matched to a gene: 4. The germline V gene encodes CDR1 MNHEY and CDR2 SVGAGI. CDR3 length: 15 amino acids. This chain's CDR3 is CASSYDGTNTDTQYF. Written as DNA, the CDR3 is TGTGCCAGCAGTTACGACGGGACTAACACAGATACGCAGTATTTT.

This clone has a single count. The gene calls are TRBV6-1 and TRBJ2-3, with D unresolved. The CDR3 runs 14 residues. V was clipped by 6 bases and J by 7 bases, with 17 bases between them. Looked up from germline, CDR1 is MNHNS and CDR2 is SASEGT. The CDR3 DNA is TGTGCCAGCAGCGACACCGCAGGCGAATATACGCAGTATTTT. Translating it yields CASSDTAGEYTQYF.

J is TRBJ1-6 and V is TRBV5-1; no reliable D call. There are 13 residues in the CDR3. Trimming shortened V by 5 bases and J by 7 bases, and 10 bases separated the two germline ends. CDR1 SGHRS and CDR2 YFSETQ come from the germline V gene. The CDR3: CASSYARNSPLHF. In DNA form, the CDR3 reads TGCGCCAGCAGTTATGCGAGGAATTCACCCCTCCACTTT.

This clone has just a few counts. The sample contains more than one DNA sequence encoding this CDR3. The CDR3 loop reads CASSPGTGNQPQHF. CDR3 coding DNA: TGTGCCAGCAGCCCCGGGACAGGCAATCAGCCCCAGCATTTT. The chain links TRBV7-2 to TRBJ1-5; 7 positions agree with TRBD1. There are 14 residues in the CDR3. The V gene end was trimmed by 5 bases and the J gene end by 2 bases; junction bases not matched to a gene: 3. CDR1 is SGHTA, CDR2 FQGNSA, per germline.

J is TRBJ1-4 and V is TRBV6-5; 7 nucleotides agree with TRBD1. J was trimmed by 8 bases and V by 11 bases; bases with no gene match: 17. CDR3 length: 15 amino acids. Germline CDR1 is MNHEY and CDR2 is SVGAGI. The CDR3 spells CASSGAFQGVEKLFF. For the CDR3, the DNA is TGTGCCTCCTCAGGGGCTTTCCAGGGGGTGGAAAAACTGTTTTTT.

DNA of the CDR3: TGTGCCAGCTCACCTCCAACTAGCGGGGTGTACCAAGAGACCCAGTACTTC. Translated: CASSPPTSGVYQETQYF. V and J are TRBV18 and TRBJ2-5; 10 positions match TRBD2. CDR1 KGHSH and CDR2 LQKENI come from the germline V gene. V dropped 3 bases and J dropped 0; count of bases not matched to a gene: 7. The CDR3 loop spans 17 amino acids.

This clone was observed a handful of times. The same CDR3 is also encoded by other DNA sequences in this sample. The chain joins TRBV5-1 to TRBJ1-1; the D is unclear. V gave up 0 bases and J gave up 3 bases, with 9 bases separating them. Germline CDR1 reads SGHRS; CDR2 reads YFSETQ. This CDR3 is 14 amino acids long. The chain's CDR3 is CASSLVSGDTEAFF. CDR3 nucleotide sequence: TGCGCCAGCAGCTTGGTGTCCGGGGACACTGAAGCTTTCTTT. Looking up the rest from reference TRBV5-1 and TRBJ1-1 gives the full variable domain: KAGVTQTPRYLIKTRGQQVTLSCSPISGHRSVSWYQQTPGQGLQFLFEYFSETQRNKGNFPGRFSGRQFSNSRSEMNVSTLELGDSALYLCASSLVSGDTEAFFGQGTRLTVV.

This clone came up a few times. The chain employs TRBV9 and TRBJ2-5, with D unclear. The CDR3 extends over 16 amino acids. The V and J ends lost 3 bases and 4 bases respectively, with 19 bases between them. Germline CDR1 SGDLS, CDR2 YYNGEE. The CDR3 sequence: CASSGGPPGSRETQYF. CDR3 in DNA: TGTGCCAGCAGCGGAGGCCCCCCCGGGTCGAGAGAGACCCAGTACTTC.

This clone showed up just once. The junction shows a germline mismatch at one end, possibly a read error. The gene calls are TRBV7-7 and TRBJ2-5; D ambiguous. The CDR3 consists of 14 residues. Germline lookup yields CDR1 SSHAT and CDR2 FNYEAQ (reference sequence). The CDR3: CASSAHLTQETQYF. Here the CDR3 DNA reads TGTGCTAGCAGCGCGCATCTTACCCAAGAGACCCAGTACTTC.

This clone was counted only a few times. This chain joins TRBV5-6 and TRBJ2-7; D is uncertain. This CDR3 contains 12 residues. Between the trimmed V and J ends, which lost 3 bases and 7 bases, there was a span of 11 bases. Germline V CDR1 and CDR2: SGHDT, YYEEEE. CDR3 DNA sequence: TGTGCCAGCAGCTCCGTGGGCCGGGAGCAGTACTTC. Translated: CASSSVGREQYF.

This clone was observed a handful of times. This rearrangement joins TRBV7-2 to TRBJ2-5, with 8 bases aligning to TRBD2. The CDR3 consists of 18 residues. Germline CDR1 SGHTA, CDR2 FQGNSA. The V and J ends lost 6 bases and 5 bases, in that order; junction bases with no gene match: 20. CDR3 sequence reads: CASSSRRGGTGVGETQYF. The CDR3, as DNA: TGTGCCAGCAGTTCGCGGCGCGGGGGGACGGGGGTCGGTGAGACCCAGTACTTC.

The rearrangement joins TRBV19 to TRBJ2-5, with D uncertain. This CDR3 contains 13 residues. The V end lost 4 bases, the J end lost 2 bases, and 8 bases lay between the germline ends. CDR1 and CDR2 from the germline V gene are LNHDA and SQIVND (reference sequence). The CDR3 region has the DNA TGTGCCAGTAGTACCCCGGGTCAAGAGACCCAGTACTTC. Its translation is CASSTPGQETQYF.

To note about this clone: This same CDR3 is encoded by further DNA sequences in the sample. The gene calls are TRBV7-2 and TRBJ2-7; possible D gene TRBD1, 5 bases. The germline CDR1 and CDR2 sequences are SGHTA and FQGNSA. This CDR3 has 12 residues. The CDR3, as DNA: TGTGCAAGCAGCTCAAGGGGATACGAGCAGTACGTC. Translating gives CASSSRGYEQYV.

The CDR3 DNA reads as TGTGCCAGCAGTTTATGGACAGGGGGACGGTACGAGCAGTACTTC. Its translation is CASSLWTGGRYEQYF. This chain links TRBV28 with TRBJ2-7; 9 bases align to TRBD1. J gave up 4 bases and V 0 bases, and 4 bases lay outside the gene matches. This CDR3 region has 15 residues. CDR1 MDHEN and CDR2 SYDVKM come from the germline V gene.

The table lists this clone with a few counts. This chain uses TRBV27 with TRBJ1-1; D is unresolved. Trimming removed 3 bases from V and 3 bases from J, with 11 bases in between. The CDR3 sequence is 14 residues long. The germline CDR1 and CDR2 sequences are MNHEY and SMNVEV (reference sequence). CDR3 protein: CASSLMGRDTEAFF. CDR3 DNA sequence: TGTGCCAGCAGTTTGATGGGGAGGGACACTGAAGCTTTCTTT.

This clone was counted between two and nine times. The chain uses TRBV5-1 and TRBJ2-2, with D tentatively TRBD2 (5 bases). Germline loops: CDR1 SGHRS, CDR2 YFSETQ. Between the trimmed V and J ends, which lost 2 bases and 6 bases, there was a span of 17 bases. The CDR3 has 16 residues. This CDR3 is CASSLGPEGLSGELFF. CDR3 sequence (DNA): TGCGCCAGCAGCTTAGGGCCCGAGGGATTATCCGGGGAGCTGTTTTTT.

This clone was detected only a few times. The chain combines TRBV5-1 with TRBJ1-1; no reliable D call. V was trimmed by 2 bases and J by 1 base, leaving 18 bases between them. CDR1 is SGHRS, CDR2 YFSETQ, per germline. The CDR3 runs 17 residues. The CDR3, as DNA: TGCGCCAGCAGCTTCTTTCCGATCACGAGCCGGAACACTGAAGCTTTCTTT. It is translated as CASSFFPITSRNTEAFF.

The chain carries TRBV6-1 and TRBJ2-5; TRBD1 matches at 8 bases. Per germline, CDR1 MNHNS and CDR2 SASEGT. With V trimmed by 3 bases and J by 5 bases, 11 bases remained unmatched. CDR3 length: 16 amino acids. In DNA form, the CDR3 reads TGTGCCAGCAGTGAGTCATACAGGGGGACGAGGGAGACCCAGTACTTC. Protein product: CASSESYRGTRETQYF.

This clone appeared a few times. The chain carries TRBV11-2 and TRBJ1-2; D might be TRBD1 (6 bases). Per germline, CDR1 SGHAT and CDR2 FQNNGV. Trimming shortened V by 5 bases and J by 0 bases, and 13 bases separated the two germline ends. The CDR3 length is 15 residues. The CDR3 protein is CASSRGQFPNYGYTF. The CDR3, as DNA: TGTGCCAGCAGCCGTGGACAGTTTCCTAACTATGGCTACACCTTC.

This clone showed up just a few times. The rearrangement links TRBV5-1 to TRBJ1-2; D is unclear. V was cut by 0 bases and J by 4 bases, with 10 bases left in between. Looked up from germline, CDR1 is SGHRS and CDR2 is YFSETQ. The CDR3 totals 14 residues. CDR3 in amino acids: CASSLDSRSYGYTF. CDR3 bases: TGCGCCAGCAGCTTGGATAGCCGTAGCTATGGCTACACCTTC.